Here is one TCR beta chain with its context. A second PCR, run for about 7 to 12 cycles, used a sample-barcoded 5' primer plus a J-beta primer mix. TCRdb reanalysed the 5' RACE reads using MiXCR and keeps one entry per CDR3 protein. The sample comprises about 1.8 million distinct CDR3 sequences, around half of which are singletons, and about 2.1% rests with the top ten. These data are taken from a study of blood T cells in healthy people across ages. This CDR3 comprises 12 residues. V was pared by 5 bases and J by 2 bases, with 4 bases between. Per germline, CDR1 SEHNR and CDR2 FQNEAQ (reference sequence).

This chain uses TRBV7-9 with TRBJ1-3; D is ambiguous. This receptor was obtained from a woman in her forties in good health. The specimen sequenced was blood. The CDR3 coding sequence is TGTGCCAGCAGCGCCCCTGGAAACACCATATATTTT. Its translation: CASSAPGNTIYF.